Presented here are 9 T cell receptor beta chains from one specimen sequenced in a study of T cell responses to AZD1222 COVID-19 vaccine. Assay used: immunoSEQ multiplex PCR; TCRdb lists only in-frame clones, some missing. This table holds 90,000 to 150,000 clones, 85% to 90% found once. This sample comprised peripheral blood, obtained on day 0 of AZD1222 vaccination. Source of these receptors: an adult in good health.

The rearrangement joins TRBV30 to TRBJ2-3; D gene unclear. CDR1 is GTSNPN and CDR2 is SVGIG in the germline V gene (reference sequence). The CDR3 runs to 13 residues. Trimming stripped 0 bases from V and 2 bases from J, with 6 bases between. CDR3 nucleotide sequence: TGTGCCTGGAGTGTCCGAGCCACAGATACGCAGTATTTT. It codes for CAWSVRATDTQYF.

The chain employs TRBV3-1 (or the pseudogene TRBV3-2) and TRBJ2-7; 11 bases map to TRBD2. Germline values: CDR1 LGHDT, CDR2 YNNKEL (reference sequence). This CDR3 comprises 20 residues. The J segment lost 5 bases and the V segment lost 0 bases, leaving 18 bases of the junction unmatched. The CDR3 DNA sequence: TGTGCCAGCAGCCAAGATGAGTACGTAGCGGGAGGGCCACTAATGCACGAGCAGTACTTC. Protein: CASSQDEYVAGGPLMHEQYF.

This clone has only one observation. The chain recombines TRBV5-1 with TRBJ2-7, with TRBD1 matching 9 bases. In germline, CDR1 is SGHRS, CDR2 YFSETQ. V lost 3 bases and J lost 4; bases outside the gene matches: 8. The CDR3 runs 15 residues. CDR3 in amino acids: CASSSTIGQGYEQYF. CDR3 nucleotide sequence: TGCGCCAGCAGCTCAACAATAGGACAGGGGTACGAGCAGTACTTC.

The CDR3: CASSQERRQGGVYNEQFF. In DNA form, the CDR3 reads TGTGCCAGCAGCCAAGAACGTCGACAGGGAGGGGTATACAATGAGCAGTTCTTC. This chain uses TRBV4-2 with TRBJ2-1, with D perhaps being TRBD1 or TRBD2 (7 bases each). V lost 0 bases and J 4 bases, leaving 19 bases between the germline ends. Germline assignment: CDR1 LGHNA and CDR2 YNFKEQ. The CDR3 is 18 amino acids.

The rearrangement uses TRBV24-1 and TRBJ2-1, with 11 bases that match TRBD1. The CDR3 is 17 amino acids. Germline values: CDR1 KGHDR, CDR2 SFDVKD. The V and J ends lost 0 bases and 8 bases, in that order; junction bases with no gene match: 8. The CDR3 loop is CATSDLQGTGGTYEQFF. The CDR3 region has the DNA TGTGCCACCAGTGATTTGCAGGGGACAGGGGGTACCTATGAGCAGTTCTTC.

CDR3 sequence: CASTTGTLSGNTIYF. The DNA for the CDR3 is TGTGCCAGTACCACCGGGACACTCTCTGGAAACACCATATATTTT. This sequence joins TRBV19 and TRBJ1-3; TRBD1 is a possible D gene (6 bases). This CDR3 contains 15 residues. The V and J ends lost 7 bases and 0 bases respectively, with 13 bases between them. The germline V gene encodes CDR1 LNHDA and CDR2 SQIVND (reference sequence).

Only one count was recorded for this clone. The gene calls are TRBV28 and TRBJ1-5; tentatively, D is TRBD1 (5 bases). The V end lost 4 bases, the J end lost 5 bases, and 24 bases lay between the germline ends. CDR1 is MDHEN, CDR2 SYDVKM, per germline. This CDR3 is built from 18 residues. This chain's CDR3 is CASSWPGTGQRVHQPQHF. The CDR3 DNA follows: TGTGCCAGCAGTTGGCCCGGGACCGGGCAAAGGGTTCATCAGCCCCAGCATTTT.

CDR3 sequence: CASSRGLAYYNEQFF. The CDR3 region has the DNA TGTGCCAGTTCCAGGGGACTAGCGTACTACAATGAGCAGTTCTTC. The gene calls are TRBV27 and TRBJ2-1; 10 bases fit TRBD2. CDR1 MNHEY and CDR2 SMNVEV come from the germline V gene (reference sequence). This CDR3 region has 15 residues. V gave up 9 bases and J gave up 3 bases; unmatched junction bases: 8.

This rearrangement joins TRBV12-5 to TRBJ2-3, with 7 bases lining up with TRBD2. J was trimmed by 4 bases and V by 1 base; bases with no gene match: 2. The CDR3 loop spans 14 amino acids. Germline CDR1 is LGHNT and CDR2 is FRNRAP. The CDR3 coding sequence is TGTGCTAGTGGTTTGGGGGGGGGTCCAGATACGCAGTATTTT. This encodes CASGLGGGPDTQYF.